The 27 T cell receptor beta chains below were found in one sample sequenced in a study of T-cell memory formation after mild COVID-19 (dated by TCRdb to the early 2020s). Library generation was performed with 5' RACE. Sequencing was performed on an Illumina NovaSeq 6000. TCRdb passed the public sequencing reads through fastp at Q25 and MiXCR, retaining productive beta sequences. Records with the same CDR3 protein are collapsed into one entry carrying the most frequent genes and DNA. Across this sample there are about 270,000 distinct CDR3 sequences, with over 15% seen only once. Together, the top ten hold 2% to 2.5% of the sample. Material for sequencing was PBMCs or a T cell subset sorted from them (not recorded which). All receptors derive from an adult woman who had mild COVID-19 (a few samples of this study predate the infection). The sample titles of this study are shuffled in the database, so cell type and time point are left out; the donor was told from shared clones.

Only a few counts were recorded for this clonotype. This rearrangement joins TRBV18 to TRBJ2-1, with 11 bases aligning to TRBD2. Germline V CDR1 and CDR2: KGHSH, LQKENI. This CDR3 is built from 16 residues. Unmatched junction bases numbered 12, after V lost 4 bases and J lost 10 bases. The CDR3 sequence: CASSQLRLAGIREQFF. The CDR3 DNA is TGTGCCAGCTCACAACTGAGACTAGCGGGAATTCGGGAGCAGTTCTTC. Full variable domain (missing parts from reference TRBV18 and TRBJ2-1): NAGVMQNPRHLVRRRGQEARLRCSPMKGHSHVYWYRQLPEEGLKFMVYLQKENIIDESGMPKERFSAEFPKEGPSILRIQQVVRGDSAAYFCASSQLRLAGIREQFFGPGTRLTVL.

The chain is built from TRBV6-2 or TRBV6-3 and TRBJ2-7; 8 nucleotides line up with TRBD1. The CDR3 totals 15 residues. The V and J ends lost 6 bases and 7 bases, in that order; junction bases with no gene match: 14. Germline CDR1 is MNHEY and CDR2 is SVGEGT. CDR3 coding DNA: TGTGCCAGCAGACATCTCCGGGACAGGTTTTGGGAGCAGTACTTC. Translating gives CASRHLRDRFWEQYF.

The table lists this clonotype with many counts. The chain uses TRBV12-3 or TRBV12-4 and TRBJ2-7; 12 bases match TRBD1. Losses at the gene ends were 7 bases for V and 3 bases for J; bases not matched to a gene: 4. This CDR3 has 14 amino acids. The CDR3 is CASTGTGGFYEQYF. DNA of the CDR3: TGTGCCAGCACTGGGACAGGGGGCTTCTACGAGCAGTACTTC.

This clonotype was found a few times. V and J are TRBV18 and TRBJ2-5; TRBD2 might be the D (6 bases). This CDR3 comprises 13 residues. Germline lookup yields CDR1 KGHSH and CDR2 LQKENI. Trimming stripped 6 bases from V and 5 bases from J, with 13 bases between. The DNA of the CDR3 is TGTGCCAGCTCTCCTAGCGAGAGGGAGACCCAGTACTTC. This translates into CASSPSERETQYF.

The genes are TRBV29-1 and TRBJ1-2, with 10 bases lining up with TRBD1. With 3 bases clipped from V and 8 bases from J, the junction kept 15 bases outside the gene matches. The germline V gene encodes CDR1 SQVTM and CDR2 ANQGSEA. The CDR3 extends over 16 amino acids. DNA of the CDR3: TGCAGCGTTGATACGGGTAGACAGGGGGCTTTGAGGGGCTACACCTTC. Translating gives CSVDTGRQGALRGYTF.

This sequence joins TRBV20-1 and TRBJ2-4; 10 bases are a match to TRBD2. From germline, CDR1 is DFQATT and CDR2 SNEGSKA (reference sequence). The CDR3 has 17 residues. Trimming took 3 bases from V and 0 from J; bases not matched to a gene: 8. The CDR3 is CSARRLAGRLAKNIQYF. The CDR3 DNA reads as TGCAGTGCTAGGAGACTAGCGGGTCGCCTAGCCAAAAACATTCAGTACTTC.

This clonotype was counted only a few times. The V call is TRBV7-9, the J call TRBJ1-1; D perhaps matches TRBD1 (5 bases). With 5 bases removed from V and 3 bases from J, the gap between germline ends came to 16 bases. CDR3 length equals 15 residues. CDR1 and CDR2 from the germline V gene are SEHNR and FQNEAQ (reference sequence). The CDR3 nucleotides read TGTGCCAGCAGCACCGAGAGGGGAAGGGACACTGAAGCTTTCTTT. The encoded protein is CASSTERGRDTEAFF.

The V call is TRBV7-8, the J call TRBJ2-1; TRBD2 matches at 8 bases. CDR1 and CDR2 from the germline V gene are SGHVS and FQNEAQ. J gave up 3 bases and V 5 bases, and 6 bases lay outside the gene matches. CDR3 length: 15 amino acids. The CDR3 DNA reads TGTGCCAGCAGCCCAAGGACTAGCAGCTACAATGAGCAGTTCTTC. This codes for CASSPRTSSYNEQFF.

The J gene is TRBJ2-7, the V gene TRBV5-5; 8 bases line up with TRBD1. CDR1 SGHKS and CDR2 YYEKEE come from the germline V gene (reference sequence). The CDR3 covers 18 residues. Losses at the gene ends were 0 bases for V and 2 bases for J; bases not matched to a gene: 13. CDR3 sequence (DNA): TGTGCCAGCAGCTTGGTTTTTAAATGGGACAGGAACACCTACGAGCAGTACTTC. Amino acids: CASSLVFKWDRNTYEQYF.

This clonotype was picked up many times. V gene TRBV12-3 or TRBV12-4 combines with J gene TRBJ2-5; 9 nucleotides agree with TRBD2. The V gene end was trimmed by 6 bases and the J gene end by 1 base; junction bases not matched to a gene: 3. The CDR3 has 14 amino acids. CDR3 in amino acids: CASRTGLAQETQYF. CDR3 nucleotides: TGTGCCAGCAGGACGGGACTAGCCCAAGAGACCCAGTACTTC.

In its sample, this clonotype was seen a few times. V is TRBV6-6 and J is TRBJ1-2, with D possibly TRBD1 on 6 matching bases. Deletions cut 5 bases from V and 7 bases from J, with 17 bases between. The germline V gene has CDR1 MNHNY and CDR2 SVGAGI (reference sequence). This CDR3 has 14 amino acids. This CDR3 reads CASSKGQPSGGYTF. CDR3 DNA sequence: TGTGCCAGCAGTAAGGGACAACCGTCGGGTGGCTACACCTTC.

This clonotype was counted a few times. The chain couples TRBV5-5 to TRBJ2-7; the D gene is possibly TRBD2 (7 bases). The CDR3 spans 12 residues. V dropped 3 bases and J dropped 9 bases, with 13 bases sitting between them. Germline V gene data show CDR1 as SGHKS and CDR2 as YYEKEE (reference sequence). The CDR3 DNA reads TGTGCCAGCAGCTACGGGGGGCTGACGCAGTACTTC. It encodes CASSYGGLTQYF.

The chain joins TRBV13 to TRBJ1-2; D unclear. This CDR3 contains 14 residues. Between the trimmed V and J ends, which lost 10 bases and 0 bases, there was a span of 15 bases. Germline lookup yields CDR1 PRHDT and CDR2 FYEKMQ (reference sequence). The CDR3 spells CATPSRVTNYGYTF. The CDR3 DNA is TGTGCCACCCCCTCCCGGGTTACTAACTATGGCTACACCTTC.

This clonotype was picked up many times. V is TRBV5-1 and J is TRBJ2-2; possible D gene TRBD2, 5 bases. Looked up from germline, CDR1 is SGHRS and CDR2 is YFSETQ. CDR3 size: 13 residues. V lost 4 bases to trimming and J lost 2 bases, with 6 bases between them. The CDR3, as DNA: TGCGCCAGCAGCGAGGGAAACACCGGGGAGCTGTTTTTT. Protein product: CASSEGNTGELFF.

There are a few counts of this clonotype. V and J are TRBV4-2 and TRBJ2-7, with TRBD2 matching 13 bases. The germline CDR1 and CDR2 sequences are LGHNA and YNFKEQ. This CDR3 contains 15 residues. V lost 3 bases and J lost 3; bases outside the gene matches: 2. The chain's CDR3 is CASSQGLAGYYEQYF. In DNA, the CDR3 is TGTGCCAGCAGCCAGGGACTAGCGGGATACTACGAGCAGTACTTC.

CDR3 DNA: TGTGCCAGTAGCGAGGACAGGGCCACCTACGAGCAGTACTTC. This sequence encodes CASSEDRATYEQYF. The chain has TRBV19 and TRBJ2-7, with 8 positions matching TRBD1. V dropped 6 bases and J dropped 2; count of bases not matched to a gene: 6. Germline CDR1 is LNHDA and CDR2 is SQIVND (reference sequence). CDR3 size: 14 residues.

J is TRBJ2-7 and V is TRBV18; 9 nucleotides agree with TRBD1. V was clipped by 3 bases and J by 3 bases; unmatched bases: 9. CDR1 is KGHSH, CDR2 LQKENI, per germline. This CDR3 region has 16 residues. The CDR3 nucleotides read TGTGCCAGCTCACCGACCCGGGACAGGGTGAACTACGAGCAGTACTTC. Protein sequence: CASSPTRDRVNYEQYF.

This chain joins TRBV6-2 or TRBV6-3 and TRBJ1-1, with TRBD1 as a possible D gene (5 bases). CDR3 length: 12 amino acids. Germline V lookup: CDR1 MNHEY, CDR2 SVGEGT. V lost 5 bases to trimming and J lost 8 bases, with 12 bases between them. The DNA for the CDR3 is TGTGCCAGCAGTACAGGTTCAACGGAAGCTTTCTTT. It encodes CASSTGSTEAFF.

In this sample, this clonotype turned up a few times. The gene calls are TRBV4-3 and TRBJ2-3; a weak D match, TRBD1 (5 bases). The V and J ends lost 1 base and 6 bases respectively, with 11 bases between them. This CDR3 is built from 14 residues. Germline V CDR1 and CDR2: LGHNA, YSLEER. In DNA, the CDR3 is TGCGCCAGCAGCCAAGGGCAGGGTGGCGATACGCAGTATTTT. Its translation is CASSQGQGGDTQYF.

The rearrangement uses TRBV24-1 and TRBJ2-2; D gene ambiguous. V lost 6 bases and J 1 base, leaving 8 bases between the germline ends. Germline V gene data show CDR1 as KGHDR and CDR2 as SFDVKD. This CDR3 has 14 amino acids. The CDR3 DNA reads TGTGCCACCAGTCGGCCAGAGAACACCGGGGAGCTGTTTTTT. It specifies CATSRPENTGELFF.

The CDR3 bases are TGTGCCGCAGCCAGCCCTAGTAGGTTTTTT. Its protein product is CAAASPSRFF. The chain employs TRBV15 and TRBJ1-4; no firm D call. CDR1 LNHNV and CDR2 YYDKDF come from the germline V gene (reference sequence). The CDR3 is 10 amino acids. The V end lost 11 bases, the J end lost 16 bases, and 17 bases lay between the germline ends.

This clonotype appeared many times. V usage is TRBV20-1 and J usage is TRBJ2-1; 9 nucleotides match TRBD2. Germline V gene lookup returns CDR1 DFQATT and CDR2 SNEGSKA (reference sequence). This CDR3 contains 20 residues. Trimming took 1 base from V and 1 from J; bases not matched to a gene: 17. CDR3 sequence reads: CSARALLSSGDKGSYNEQFF. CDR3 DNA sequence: TGCAGTGCTAGAGCACTTCTTTCTAGCGGGGATAAGGGGTCCTACAATGAGCAGTTCTTC.

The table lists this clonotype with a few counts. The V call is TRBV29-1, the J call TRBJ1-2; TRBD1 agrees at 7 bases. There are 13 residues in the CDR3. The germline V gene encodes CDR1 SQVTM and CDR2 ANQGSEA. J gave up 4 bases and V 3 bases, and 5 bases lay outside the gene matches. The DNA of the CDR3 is TGCAGCGTTGAGGGGGGACAGCTCTATGGCTACACCTTC. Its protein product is CSVEGGQLYGYTF.

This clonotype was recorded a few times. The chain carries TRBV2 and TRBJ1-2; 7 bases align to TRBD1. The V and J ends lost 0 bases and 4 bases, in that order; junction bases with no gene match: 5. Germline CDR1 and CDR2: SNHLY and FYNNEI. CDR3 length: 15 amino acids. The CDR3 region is CASSEARQGFYGYTF. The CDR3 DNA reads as TGTGCCAGCAGTGAAGCGCGACAGGGCTTCTATGGCTACACCTTC.

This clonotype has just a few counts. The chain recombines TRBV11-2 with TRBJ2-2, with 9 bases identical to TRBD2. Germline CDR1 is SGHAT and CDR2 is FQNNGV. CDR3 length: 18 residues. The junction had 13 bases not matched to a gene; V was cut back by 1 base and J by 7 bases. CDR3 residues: CASSLAVAGGPNDGELFF. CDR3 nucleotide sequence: TGTGCCAGCAGCTTAGCAGTCGCGGGAGGGCCCAATGACGGGGAGCTGTTTTTT.

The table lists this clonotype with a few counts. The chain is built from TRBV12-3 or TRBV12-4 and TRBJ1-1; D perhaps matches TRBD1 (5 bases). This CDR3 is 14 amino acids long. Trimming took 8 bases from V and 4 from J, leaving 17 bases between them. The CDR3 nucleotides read TGTGCCAGCTCCCCCACCAGGGATCTCACTGAAGCTTTCTTT. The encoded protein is CASSPTRDLTEAFF.

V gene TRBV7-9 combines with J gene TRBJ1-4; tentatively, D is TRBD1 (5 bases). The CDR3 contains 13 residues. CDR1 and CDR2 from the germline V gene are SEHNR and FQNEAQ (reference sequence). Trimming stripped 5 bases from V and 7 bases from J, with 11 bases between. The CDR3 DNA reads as TGTGCCAGCAGCACCCGCAGGGTTGAAAAACTGTTTTTT. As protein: CASSTRRVEKLFF.